The TCR beta chain under discussion was sequenced for a study of CD8 T cells in ankylosing spondylitis. Study conclusions and caveats: There was a TCR beta motif, made of several highly homologous variants, that appeared characteristic of ankylosing spondylitis blood.

Comments on this clonotype: The antigen is not known.

TCRdb redid the calling of the 5' RACE reads with MiXCR, one entry per CDR3 protein. The sample has about 400,000 distinct CDR3 sequences; around 20% are singletons. This sequence was found in a male donor with ankylosing spondylitis. The sample was blood, either unsorted or a sorted T cell fraction (not recorded which).

CDR3 loop: CASSPTGASTDTQYF. DNA for the CDR3: TGCGCCAGCAGCCCGACAGGGGCCAGCACAGATACGCAGTATTTT. This sequence joins TRBV5-1 and TRBJ2-3; TRBD1 aligns across 8 bases. V shed 4 bases and J 0 bases; nucleotides not matched to a gene: 4. This CDR3 comprises 15 residues. Germline loops: CDR1 SGHRS, CDR2 YFSETQ.